The rows below give T cell receptor beta chains drawn from one sample of a study of T cells in Graves' hyperthyroidism and ophthalmopathy. TCRdb passed the multiplex PCR reads through MiXCR, listing each CDR3 protein once. Of around 690,000 distinct CDR3 sequences listed, approximately 15% are singletons. The sequenced sample was blood. Every receptor here comes from a man aged 50 to 59 with Graves' hyperthyroidism. CDR3s include the opening cysteine and the closing phenylalanine or tryptophan. The order of the fields is V gene, J gene, clone size, D gene, CDR3 DNA, CDR3 protein. The D gene is left open where the match is weak. The size of a clone is reported for some rows only, either as once, few or many, or as a class for expanded clones.

V: TRBV4-2; J: TRBJ2-1; size: .; D: TRBD2; DNA: TGTGCCAGCAGCCAAGCTACTAGCGGGATAAACGATGAGCAGTTCTTC; CDR3: CASSQATSGINDEQFF
V: TRBV12-3/TRBV12-4; J: TRBJ2-7; size: many; D: .; DNA: TGTGCCAGCAACAAACAGGGCTACTACGAGCAGTACTTC; CDR3: CASNKQGYYEQYF
V: TRBV5-1; J: TRBJ1-1; size: many; D: .; DNA: TGCGCCAGCAGCTTCCCCGGGACCACTGAAGCTTTCTTT; CDR3: CASSFPGTTEAFF
V: TRBV6-2/TRBV6-3; J: TRBJ1-1; size: many; D: .; DNA: TGTGCCAGCAGGGCTCCGACAAGTGAAGCTTTCTTT; CDR3: CASRAPTSEAFF
V: TRBV10-3; J: TRBJ1-3; size: many; D: .; DNA: TGTGCCGTCGTTAGCTCTGGAAACACCATATATTTT; CDR3: CAVVSSGNTIYF
V: TRBV2; J: TRBJ2-7; size: many; D: .; DNA: TGTGCCAGCACCAAAGGATACGAGCAGTACTTC; CDR3: CASTKGYEQYF
V: TRBV27; J: TRBJ1-2; size: many; D: .; DNA: TGTGCCAGCAGTTTAAGTTCCCGACAGGAGGACGTCATTAGTGGCTACACCTTC; CDR3: CASSLSSRQEDVISGYTF
V: TRBV28; J: TRBJ1-1; size: few; D: TRBD1; DNA: TGTGCCAGCAGTTTAGGACAGGGGGCAATTGGACCTTTCTTT; CDR3: CASSLGQGAIGPFF
V: TRBV3-1; J: TRBJ1-3; size: .; D: .; DNA: TGTGCCAGCAGCCGGACGGGCCTCGAGAACACCATATATTTT; CDR3: CASSRTGLENTIYF
V: TRBV24-1; J: TRBJ2-2; size: many; D: TRBD1; DNA: TGTGCCACCAGTGATTTCAAGGGACAGGGAAAAACCGGGGAGCTGTTTTTT; CDR3: CATSDFKGQGKTGELFF
V: TRBV28; J: TRBJ2-5; size: .; D: TRBD2; DNA: TGTGCCAGCAGGACCGGGACTAGCGGGAGAGCCACAACGGGGGAGACCCAGTACTTC; CDR3: CASRTGTSGRATTGETQYF
V: TRBV4-1; J: TRBJ2-6; size: few; D: .; DNA: TGCGCCAGCAGCCAAGCCGGGACTGCAAACTCTGGGGCCAACGTCCTGACTTTC; CDR3: CASSQAGTANSGANVLTF
V: TRBV10-3; J: TRBJ1-4; size: .; D: TRBD1; DNA: TGTGCCATCAGTGAGAACAGACAGGGTTCCGAAAAACTGTTTTTT; CDR3: CAISENRQGSEKLFF
V: TRBV11-2; J: TRBJ1-1; size: many; D: .; DNA: TGTGCCAGCAGCTTATTTGTATATGCTGAAGCTTTCTTT; CDR3: CASSLFVYAEAFF
V: TRBV28; J: TRBJ2-1; size: .; D: .; DNA: TGTGCCAGCACTTTAGGTCTTCCAAACAATGAGCAGTTCTTC; CDR3: CASTLGLPNNEQFF
V: TRBV12-3/TRBV12-4; J: TRBJ1-1; size: many; D: TRBD1; DNA: TGTGCCAGCAGTCTCCGACAGGGGGTGAAAGACGACACTGAAGCTTTCTTT; CDR3: CASSLRQGVKDDTEAFF
V: TRBV4-1; J: TRBJ2-2; size: few; D: .; DNA: TGCGCCAGCAGCCAACTGCACGCCGGGGAGCTGTTTTTT; CDR3: CASSQLHAGELFF
V: TRBV20-1; J: TRBJ2-7; size: many; D: .; DNA: TGCAGTGCCCCTGGTGGTCTCTTGATCAACGAGCAGTACTTC; CDR3: CSAPGGLLINEQYF